This T cell receptor (beta chain) was retrieved from a study of CD8+CD57+ T cells in acquired aplastic anemia. This clonotype was recorded at least ten times. Genomic DNA acted as the template from which TCR beta VDJ combination and CDR3 sequence profiling were carried out. TCRdb ran MiXCR on the reads and lists one entry per CDR3 protein. The sample lists approximately 200,000 distinct CDR3 sequences; approximately 60% were seen once. Germline V CDR1 and CDR2: MNHEY, SVGEGT. V gave up 6 bases and J gave up 3 bases, with 15 bases separating them. This CDR3 comprises 14 residues. Input material: sorted CD4+, CD8+, or CD8+CD57+ T cells (not recorded which) from PBMCs. The chain couples TRBV6-2 or TRBV6-3 to TRBJ2-7, with D possibly matching TRBD2 (5 bases). The source of this sequence is a human donor in good health. CDR3 region: CASRNRTFDYEQYF. The CDR3 nucleotides are TGTGCCAGCAGGAATAGGACTTTTGACTACGAGCAGTACTTC.